This TCR beta chain was identified in a study of T cell responses to AZD1222 COVID-19 vaccine. Trimming took 2 bases from V and 0 from J, leaving 5 bases between them. This CDR3 contains 14 residues. Germline CDR1 reads SGHVS; CDR2 reads FNYEAQ. The table came from immunoSEQ multiplex PCR; TCRdb's copy has only in-frame clones and leaves some out. The sample includes about 140,000 clones, more than 85% of them seen just once. The input for sequencing was peripheral blood, taken 28 days after the second AZD1222 dose. This TCR came from an adult who received the AZD1222 COVID-19 vaccine. The chain has TRBV7-6 and TRBJ1-3, with D hard to call. The CDR3 is CASSLPSSGNTIYF. DNA of the CDR3: TGTGCCAGCAGCTTACCATCCTCTGGAAACACCATATATTTT.